The 31 T cell receptor beta chains reported below all come from one sample, sequenced in a study of blood T cell repertoires in COVID-19. Sequenced by immunoSEQ multiplex PCR; TCRdb stores in-frame clones only, minus some. In the table there are roughly 150,000 clones, 86% of which are singletons. The source material was PBMCs or T cells enriched from blood (not recorded which). Receptor source: a man aged 50 to 60 who had recovered from COVID-19.

The rearrangement uses TRBV4-3 and TRBJ2-5; TRBD2 might be the D (5 bases). The CDR3 has 13 amino acids. The V end was cut by 4 bases, the J end by 1 base, with 7 bases between. CDR1 LGHNA and CDR2 YSLEER come from the germline V gene. In nucleotides, the CDR3 is TGCGCCAGCAGCCTCGGGGTCCAAGAGACCCAGTACTTC. Its translation: CASSLGVQETQYF.

The CDR3 DNA is TGTGCCAGCAGGGGACAGGGAGCAACTAATGAAAAACTGTTTTTT. Encoded protein: CASRGQGATNEKLFF. The chain has TRBV6-5 and TRBJ1-4; 9 nucleotides match TRBD1. The CDR3 is made up of 15 amino acids. Per germline, CDR1 MNHEY and CDR2 SVGAGI. V shed 6 bases and J 0 bases; nucleotides not matched to a gene: 2.

The V call is TRBV30, the J call TRBJ2-7, with 9 positions matching TRBD1. CDR1 is GTSNPN and CDR2 is SVGIG in the germline V gene (reference sequence). This CDR3 spans 13 amino acids. Trimming cost V 7 bases and J 5 bases; bases outside gene matches: 9. The chain's CDR3 is CALADRGVDEQYF. CDR3 DNA sequence: TGTGCCTTAGCTGACAGGGGGGTCGACGAGCAGTACTTC.

The chain combines TRBV6-2 or TRBV6-3 with TRBJ1-1, with a weak D call TRBD1 (6 bases). This CDR3 is built from 16 residues. Germline-derived CDR1 and CDR2 are MNHEY and SVGEGT. The V end lost 1 base, the J end lost 0 bases, and 12 bases lay between the germline ends. CDR3 DNA sequence: TGTGCCAGCAGTTACTTCGGACAGATTATGAACACTGAAGCTTTCTTT. Protein sequence: CASSYFGQIMNTEAFF.

V and J are TRBV5-1 and TRBJ2-2; 10 nucleotides agree with TRBD2. V shed 0 bases, J shed 1 base, and the junction held 3 bases outside the gene matches. The CDR3 has 17 amino acids. In germline, CDR1 is SGHRS, CDR2 YFSETQ. The DNA of the CDR3 is TGCGCCAGCAGCTTGGGGCTAGCGGGAGAGAACACCGGGGAGCTGTTTTTT. This gives the protein CASSLGLAGENTGELFF.

V and J are TRBV28 and TRBJ1-2; possibly TRBD1 for D (5 bases). Germline V gene lookup returns CDR1 MDHEN and CDR2 SYDVKM. CDR3 size: 14 residues. V lost 3 bases to trimming and J lost 0 bases, with 8 bases between them. The CDR3 protein is CASSLKQANYGYTF. The CDR3 DNA reads TGTGCCAGCAGTTTGAAACAGGCTAACTATGGCTACACCTTC.

The rearrangement uses TRBV12-3 or TRBV12-4 and TRBJ1-5; no definite D call. The V end was cut by 3 bases, the J end by 4 bases, with 7 bases between. This CDR3 is built from 13 residues. CDR3 sequence: CASSFWENQPQHF. DNA of the CDR3: TGTGCCAGCAGTTTCTGGGAGAATCAGCCCCAGCATTTT.

This chain uses TRBV5-1 with TRBJ2-6; D call uncertain. The germline CDR1 and CDR2 sequences are SGHRS and YFSETQ. The CDR3 runs 15 residues. Trimming pared 4 bases from V and 3 bases from J, leaving 11 bases between. CDR3 in DNA: TGCGCCAGCAGCCTGGACGCGTATGGGGCCAACGTCCTGACTTTC. Protein product: CASSLDAYGANVLTF.

This chain's CDR3 is CASSAVQGMSQYV. The CDR3 DNA is TGTGCCAGCAGTGCGGTCCAGGGTATGTCGCAGTACGTC. The V gene is TRBV6-2 or TRBV6-3, the J gene TRBJ2-7; possible D gene TRBD1, 5 bases. This CDR3 has 13 amino acids. V lost 5 bases and J lost 9, with 17 bases in between. Germline loops: CDR1 MNHEY, CDR2 SVGEGT.

The chain employs TRBV27 and TRBJ1-1; TRBD1 matches at 9 bases. The CDR3 covers 14 residues. J lost 2 bases, V lost 7 bases, and 5 bases had no gene match. Germline CDR1 MNHEY, CDR2 SMNVEV (reference sequence). The CDR3 loop reads CASTADRGNTEAFF. CDR3 DNA sequence: TGTGCCAGCACCGCGGACAGGGGAAACACTGAAGCTTTCTTT.

The J gene is TRBJ2-6, the V gene TRBV19, with D tentatively TRBD2 (5 bases). V was shortened by 7 bases and J by 0 bases, with 13 bases between the two germline ends. Germline loops: CDR1 LNHDA, CDR2 SQIVND (reference sequence). This CDR3 has 16 residues. CDR3 nucleotides: TGTGCCAGTACCCTCGCCGGGGTCTCTGGGGCCAACGTCCTGACTTTC. This codes for CASTLAGVSGANVLTF.

This rearrangement joins TRBV9 to TRBJ1-2, with 11 positions matching TRBD1. Germline V gives CDR1 SGDLS, CDR2 YYNGEE. Losses at the gene ends were 3 bases for V and 5 bases for J; bases not matched to a gene: 6. This CDR3 is built from 15 residues. The CDR3 bases are TGTGCCAGCAGCGCAGGACAGGGGGCGCGATATGGCTACACCTTC. It is translated as CASSAGQGARYGYTF. Using reference TRBV9 and TRBJ1-2 for the parts outside the CDR3, the full variable domain is DSGVTQTPKHLITATGQRVTLRCSPRSGDLSVYWYQQSLDQGLQFLIQYYNGEERAKGNILERFSAQQFPDLHSELNLSSLELGDSALYFCASSAGQGARYGYTFGSGTRLTVV.

The chain combines TRBV28 with TRBJ1-2, with TRBD1 identical over 8 bases. Germline values: CDR1 MDHEN, CDR2 SYDVKM. The CDR3 is made up of 16 amino acids. V trimming: 5 bases; J trimming: 5 bases; junction bases outside the gene matches: 13. CDR3 DNA: TGTGCCAGCAGTCCCACGACAGGGGCCGGGCGGTATGGCTACACCTTC. Amino acids: CASSPTTGAGRYGYTF.

The genes are TRBV7-2 and TRBJ2-1; 12 positions agree with TRBD2. CDR3 length: 16 residues. V lost 3 bases and J lost 7; bases outside the gene matches: 7. From germline, CDR1 is SGHTA and CDR2 FQGNSA. Here the CDR3 DNA reads TGTGCCAGCAGCTTTCCCCATCTAGCGGGAGGGAATGAGCAGTTCTTC. It encodes CASSFPHLAGGNEQFF.

The chain carries TRBV12-3 or TRBV12-4 and TRBJ1-6, with D perhaps matching TRBD1 (5 bases). This CDR3 is built from 11 residues. V lost 6 bases to trimming and J lost 16 bases, with 13 bases between them. The DNA for the CDR3 is TGTGCCAGCAGCCCAGGGCGGCGACTCCACTTT. Translating it yields CASSPGRRLHF.

The J gene is TRBJ2-2, the V gene TRBV7-3, with D perhaps matching TRBD1 (5 bases). This CDR3 has 15 residues. Germline V gives CDR1 SGHTA, CDR2 FQGTGA. V gave up 4 bases and J gave up 5 bases, with 14 bases separating them. The CDR3 DNA reads TGTGCCAGCAGCTGGAGCTCAGGGCTGACCGGGGAGCTGTTTTTT. Residues: CASSWSSGLTGELFF.

CDR3: CASSLSGGSGQPQHF. CDR3 in DNA: TGTGCCAGCAGCTTATCAGGGGGCTCGGGTCAGCCCCAGCATTTT. The gene calls are TRBV7-2 and TRBJ1-5; TRBD1 matches at 8 bases. Germline CDR1 and CDR2: SGHTA and FQGNSA. V dropped 2 bases and J dropped 6; count of bases not matched to a gene: 6. The CDR3 totals 15 residues. The full variable domain, in which reference TRBV7-2 and TRBJ1-5 provide the parts outside the CDR3, is GAGVSQSPSNKVTEKGKDVELRCDPISGHTALYWYRQSLGQGLEFLIYFQGNSAPDKSGLPSDRFSAERTGGSVSTLTIQRTQQEDSAVYLCASSLSGGSGQPQHFGDGTRLSIL.

This sequence joins TRBV2 and TRBJ2-1; 11 bases are a match to TRBD2. This CDR3 spans 16 amino acids. Per germline, CDR1 SNHLY and CDR2 FYNNEI. J was trimmed by 2 bases and V by 6 bases; bases with no gene match: 6. The CDR3 protein is CASRGRLAGTYNEQFF. Here the CDR3 DNA reads TGTGCCAGCAGGGGGAGACTAGCGGGAACCTACAATGAGCAGTTCTTC.

This clone came up once. The DNA for the CDR3 is TGTGCCAGCAGCTTGGCGGGACTAGCGGGAGACTACGAGCAGTACTTC. This sequence encodes CASSLAGLAGDYEQYF. This chain links TRBV5-6 with TRBJ2-7; TRBD2 aligns across 14 bases. The V and J ends lost 0 bases and 3 bases, in that order; junction bases with no gene match: 2. The CDR3 covers 16 residues. Germline V gives CDR1 SGHDT, CDR2 YYEEEE.

The V call is TRBV27, the J call TRBJ1-5; TRBD1 might be the D (5 bases). Germline CDR1 reads MNHEY; CDR2 reads SMNVEV (reference sequence). The CDR3 covers 16 residues. V lost 5 bases to trimming and J lost 4 bases, with 18 bases between them. DNA for the CDR3: TGTGCCAGCAGTCAGTGGATGGGAGGGGAGAATCAGCCCCAGCATTTT. It specifies CASSQWMGGENQPQHF.

The chain joins TRBV6-1 to TRBJ2-2; tentatively, D is TRBD2 (5 bases). Germline V gives CDR1 MNHNS, CDR2 SASEGT. The CDR3 runs to 14 residues. V lost 2 bases and J lost 3, with 7 bases in between. This CDR3 reads CASSESGYTGELFF. In DNA, the CDR3 is TGTGCCAGCAGTGAATCGGGGTACACCGGGGAGCTGTTTTTT.

The CDR3 loop is CASSFGQGVTEAFF. The CDR3 nucleotides read TGTGCCAGCAGCTTTGGTCAGGGTGTGACTGAAGCTTTCTTT. This chain uses TRBV7-9 with TRBJ1-1; the D gene is possibly TRBD1 (5 bases). CDR3 length: 14 amino acids. Germline CDR1 and CDR2: SEHNR and FQNEAQ (reference sequence). V lost 3 bases, J lost 5 bases, and 13 bases lay in between.

The chain carries TRBV6-5 and TRBJ2-7, with D unresolved. CDR1 MNHEY and CDR2 SVGAGI come from the germline V gene. The CDR3 covers 14 residues. The V end was cut by 0 bases, the J end by 1 base, with 7 bases between. CDR3 sequence: CASSYSQASYEQYF. The DNA for the CDR3 is TGTGCCAGCAGTTACTCGCAGGCATCCTACGAGCAGTACTTC.

The V and J genes are TRBV4-2 and TRBJ1-2; D unresolved. CDR1 is LGHNA and CDR2 is YNFKEQ in the germline V gene. Trimming stripped 6 bases from V and 8 bases from J, with 16 bases between. The CDR3 covers 13 residues. The CDR3 is CASSPSESGGYTF. The CDR3 DNA is TGTGCCAGCAGTCCTTCTGAGAGCGGCGGCTACACCTTC.

This chain links TRBV19 with TRBJ2-5; a possible D gene is TRBD1 (6 bases). The CDR3 is made up of 10 amino acids. The V gene's germline CDR1 is LNHDA and CDR2 SQIVND (reference sequence). V was cut by 5 bases and J by 12 bases, with 10 bases left in between. The CDR3 DNA sequence: TGTGCCAGTAGTGGCAGGGGCGAGTACTTC. Translation: CASSGRGEYF. The full variable domain, rest sourced from reference TRBV19 and TRBJ2-5, is DGGITQSPKYLFRKEGQNVTLSCEQNLNHDAMYWYRQDPGQGLRLIYYSQIVNDFQKGDIAEGYSVSREKKESFPLTVTSAQKNPTAFYLCASSGRGEYFGPGTRLLVL.

The V gene is TRBV7-2, the J gene TRBJ1-4, with TRBD1 matching 8 bases. The CDR3 spans 19 residues. Germline assignment: CDR1 SGHTA and CDR2 FQGNSA. Unmatched junction bases numbered 14, after V lost 1 base and J lost 4 bases. The CDR3 bases are TGTGCCAGCAGCTTAGAGAAGTCACAGGGGGATTGGGGTAATGAAAAACTGTTTTTT. Amino acid sequence: CASSLEKSQGDWGNEKLFF.

This clone was seen just once. This sequence joins TRBV5-1 and TRBJ2-7; 11 bases fit TRBD1. The CDR3 spans 15 residues. The V gene's germline CDR1 is SGHRS and CDR2 YFSETQ. J gave up 7 bases and V 4 bases, and 10 bases lay outside the gene matches. The CDR3 is CASSPGQGAAREQYF. Written as DNA, the CDR3 is TGCGCCAGCAGCCCCGGACAGGGGGCAGCGCGGGAGCAGTACTTC.

The chain recombines TRBV6-2 or TRBV6-3 with TRBJ1-3; D is unclear. CDR3 size: 16 residues. The V gene's germline CDR1 is MNHEY and CDR2 SVGEGT. V was clipped by 0 bases and J by 5 bases, with 14 bases between them. DNA of the CDR3: TGTGCCAGCAGTTACTCGATTGGAGGATTCCGAAACACCATATATTTT. Residues: CASSYSIGGFRNTIYF.

The chain employs TRBV6-5 and TRBJ2-5; 8 nucleotides agree with TRBD1. J gave up 7 bases and V 6 bases, and 10 bases lay outside the gene matches. Looked up from germline, CDR1 is MNHEY and CDR2 is SVGAGI. The CDR3 has 14 amino acids. The CDR3 spells CASRNQGALGTQYF. The CDR3 DNA follows: TGTGCCAGCAGGAACCAGGGGGCGCTGGGGACCCAGTACTTC.

The genes are TRBV4-1 and TRBJ1-2; perhaps TRBD1 as D (6 bases). V gave up 2 bases and J gave up 5 bases, with 18 bases separating them. This CDR3 comprises 16 residues. CDR1 MGHRA and CDR2 YSYEKL come from the germline V gene. The CDR3 sequence: CASSQLGGPGGYGYTF. The DNA of the CDR3 is TGCGCCAGCAGCCAACTAGGGGGACCCGGGGGGTATGGCTACACCTTC.

This clone showed up just a few times. This rearrangement joins TRBV5-1 to TRBJ1-4; D call uncertain. V dropped 0 bases and J dropped 11 bases, with 11 bases sitting between them. Germline V gene data show CDR1 as SGHRS and CDR2 as YFSETQ. The CDR3 covers 13 residues. The CDR3 bases are TGCGCCAGCAGCTTGGAACAGCCTGGGAAACTGTTTTTT. Residues: CASSLEQPGKLFF. Using reference TRBV5-1 and TRBJ1-4 for the parts outside the CDR3, the full variable domain is KAGVTQTPRYLIKTRGQQVTLSCSPISGHRSVSWYQQTPGQGLQFLFEYFSETQRNKGNFPGRFSGRQFSNSRSEMNVSTLELGDSALYLCASSLEQPGKLFFGSGTQLSVL.